The present T cell receptor (beta chain) was sequenced within a study of Graves' ophthalmopathy and Graves' hyperthyroidism. There are 15 residues in the CDR3. After removal of 1 base from V and 2 bases from J, the junction contained 2 bases not matched to a gene. The V gene's germline CDR1 is DFQATT and CDR2 SNEGSKA (reference sequence). Amplification from RNA transcripts yielded the TCR beta CDR3 regions. RT-PCR was first run with HTBI primers, then multiplex PCR in a second round. TCRdb fed the multiplex PCR reads into MiXCR, producing one record per CDR3 protein. The profile shows approximately 480,000 distinct CDR3 sequences, over 13% of them singletons. Ophthalmopathy in the donors was of moderate-to-severe activity, with CAS ≥3, NOSPECS ≥4 and duration under 3 months. Orbital computed tomography and thyroid ultrasound, along with TRAb, serum thyroxine and clinical symptoms, underpinned diagnosis.

Input material: blood. The receptor comes from a woman aged 30 to 39 with Graves' ophthalmopathy. This chain uses TRBV20-1 with TRBJ1-2; TRBD1 agrees at 12 bases. This CDR3 reads CSARGGQGANYGYTF. The DNA for the CDR3 is TGCAGTGCTAGAGGGGGACAGGGGGCGAACTATGGCTACACCTTC.